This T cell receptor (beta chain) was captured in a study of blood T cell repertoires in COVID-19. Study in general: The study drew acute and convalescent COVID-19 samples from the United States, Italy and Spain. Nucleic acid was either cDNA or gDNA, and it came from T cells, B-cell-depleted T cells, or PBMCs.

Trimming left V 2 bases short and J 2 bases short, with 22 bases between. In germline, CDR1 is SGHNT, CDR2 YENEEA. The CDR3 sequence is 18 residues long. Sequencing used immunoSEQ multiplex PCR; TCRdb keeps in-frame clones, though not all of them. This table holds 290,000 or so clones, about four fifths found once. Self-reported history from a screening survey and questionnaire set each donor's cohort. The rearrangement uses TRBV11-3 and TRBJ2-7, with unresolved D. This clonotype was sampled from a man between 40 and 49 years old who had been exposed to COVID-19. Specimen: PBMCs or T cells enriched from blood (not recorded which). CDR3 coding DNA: TGTGCCAGCAGCTTATCTGACTTTGGGTCATTTACGCCCTACGAGCAGTACTTC. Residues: CASSLSDFGSFTPYEQYF.